Below, 32 T cell receptor beta chains from the same sample are listed, as sequenced in a study of cytomegalovirus exposure and HLA in healthy donors (dated by TCRdb to 2016 to 2017). Receptor libraries were prepared by the immunoSEQ multiplex PCR assay. For the multiplex PCR, a mixture combining 60 forward primers for TCR Vbeta segments and 13 reverse primers for TCR Jbeta segments was used. This immuneACCESS table, as held by TCRdb, lists in-frame sequences with V and J called but not all clones. Of the missing ones, under half trace to an unresolved V gene in checked studies; the others have no known cause. The sample profile shows 110,000 to 150,000 clones; roughly three quarters of them were found once. 1.5% to 2% of the sample rests with the top ten. The specimen sequenced was PBMCs. All receptors come from a woman in her 30s in good health and CMV-seronegative.

In DNA form, the CDR3 reads TGTGCCAGCAGTTACTCGATGGGACAGACCTACGAGCAGTACTTC. This gives the protein CASSYSMGQTYEQYF. This rearrangement joins TRBV6-5 to TRBJ2-7, with 7 bases lining up with TRBD1. V was pared by 0 bases and J by 2 bases, with 4 bases of the junction left unmatched. Germline-derived CDR1 and CDR2 are MNHEY and SVGAGI. The CDR3 totals 15 residues.

The chain recombines TRBV6-5 with TRBJ1-2, with 7 bases fitting TRBD1. This CDR3 region has 15 residues. After removal of 7 bases from V and 2 bases from J, the junction contained 10 bases not matched to a gene. Germline values: CDR1 MNHEY, CDR2 SVGAGI. The DNA of the CDR3 is TGTGCCAGCACCCAGAGGGGCAGGGGGAACTATGGCTACACCTTC. This gives the protein CASTQRGRGNYGYTF.

The rearrangement joins TRBV10-1 to TRBJ2-3, with 7 nucleotides matching TRBD2. V was pared by 0 bases and J by 3 bases, with 15 bases of the junction left unmatched. The CDR3 runs to 19 residues. Germline CDR1 reads WNHNN; CDR2 reads SYGVQD (reference sequence). The CDR3 DNA reads as TGCGCCAGCAGTGAGTCGATGTGGGAGGGCCAAAAAAGTACAGATACGCAGTATTTT. It yields the protein CASSESMWEGQKSTDTQYF.

This chain uses TRBV7-3 with TRBJ2-2, with D unclear. V dropped 0 bases and J dropped 6 bases, with 8 bases sitting between them. CDR1 SGHTA and CDR2 FQGTGA come from the germline V gene. CDR3 length: 14 amino acids. CDR3 in DNA: TGTGCCAGCAGCTTAACTAGTATGCCCGGGGAGCTGTTTTTT. Amino acids: CASSLTSMPGELFF.

This clone turned up a few times. The V gene is TRBV28, the J gene TRBJ1-5; no clear D. This CDR3 is built from 13 residues. Germline assignment: CDR1 MDHEN and CDR2 SYDVKM. V was shortened by 8 bases and J by 3 bases, with 11 bases between the two germline ends. CDR3 sequence (DNA): TGTGCCAGCCTCCCAGTGTTCAATCAGCCCCAGCATTTT. This translates into CASLPVFNQPQHF.

This chain connects TRBV6-6 to TRBJ2-2, with a possible D match to TRBD2 (5 bases). CDR3 size: 15 residues. Trimming cost V 9 bases and J 4 bases, with 18 bases left between them. The V gene's germline CDR1 is MNHNY and CDR2 SVGAGI (reference sequence). This chain's CDR3 is CASVRDVYVTGELFF. For the CDR3, the DNA is TGTGCCAGTGTGAGGGATGTTTATGTCACCGGGGAGCTGTTTTTT.

This clone has just one count. The chain is built from TRBV10-1 and TRBJ2-7, with TRBD1 identical over 8 bases. Germline V CDR1 and CDR2: WNHNN, SYGVQD (reference sequence). The CDR3 spans 15 residues. The ends lost 4 bases at V and 4 bases at J; junction bases unmatched: 9. The CDR3, as DNA: TGCGCCAGCAGTGCAGTACAGGGGGATGAGTACGAGCAGTACTTC. Translated: CASSAVQGDEYEQYF.

The chain has TRBV30 and TRBJ1-1; no clear D gene. The germline V gene has CDR1 GTSNPN and CDR2 SVGIG (reference sequence). The CDR3 runs to 13 residues. The germline V and J ends were trimmed by 0 bases and 0 bases, with 5 bases remaining between them. The CDR3 sequence: CAWSVHMNTEAFF. DNA for the CDR3: TGTGCCTGGAGTGTTCACATGAACACTGAAGCTTTCTTT.

The V and J genes are TRBV6-1 and TRBJ2-3; no clear D. CDR1 and CDR2 from the germline V gene are MNHNS and SASEGT. V was cut by 6 bases and J by 0 bases, with 13 bases left in between. The CDR3 contains 15 residues. The CDR3 here is CASRIHITSTDTQYF. The DNA for the CDR3 is TGTGCCAGCAGGATCCATATAACTAGCACAGATACGCAGTATTTT.

This clone showed up just a few times. The CDR3 protein is CASSFYQGSEKLFF. The CDR3, as DNA: TGCGCCAGCAGCTTCTATCAGGGGTCTGAAAAACTGTTTTTT. The chain links TRBV5-1 to TRBJ1-4, with D perhaps TRBD1 (6 bases). Germline V gene data show CDR1 as SGHRS and CDR2 as YFSETQ. Deletions cut 2 bases from V and 7 bases from J, with 12 bases between. The CDR3 is 14 residues long.

J is TRBJ2-1 and V is TRBV10-1; 10 nucleotides agree with TRBD1. Germline lookup yields CDR1 WNHNN and CDR2 SYGVQD (reference sequence). The CDR3 has 18 residues. Unmatched junction bases numbered 13, after V lost 8 bases and J lost 0 bases. The CDR3 region has the DNA TGCGCCAGCTCAGGCGGGACAGGGGAAACACTCTCCTACAATGAGCAGTTCTTC. Its protein is CASSGGTGETLSYNEQFF.

This clone was observed once. This rearrangement joins TRBV28 to TRBJ1-3; the D is unclear. Between the trimmed V and J ends, which lost 2 bases and 0 bases, there was a span of 5 bases. This CDR3 has 14 amino acids. CDR1 MDHEN and CDR2 SYDVKM come from the germline V gene. The DNA for the CDR3 is TGTGCCAGCAGTTTAATCAACTCTGGAAACACCATATATTTT. Protein product: CASSLINSGNTIYF.

The gene calls are TRBV4-1 and TRBJ1-1, with 8 bases that match TRBD1. The CDR3 consists of 17 residues. V lost 6 bases and J lost 0; bases outside the gene matches: 12. Looked up from germline, CDR1 is MGHRA and CDR2 is YSYEKL. CDR3 protein: CASRTQPGTGMNTEAFF. As DNA, the CDR3 is TGCGCCAGCAGAACCCAACCCGGGACAGGAATGAACACTGAAGCTTTCTTT.

V and J are TRBV9 and TRBJ2-5; 10 bases line up with TRBD2. The CDR3 spans 16 residues. Unmatched junction bases numbered 6, after V lost 4 bases and J lost 0 bases. Germline V gene lookup returns CDR1 SGDLS and CDR2 YYNGEE. The CDR3 DNA reads as TGTGCCAGCAGCCCCGGACTAGCGGCCAACCAAGAGACCCAGTACTTC. Its protein product is CASSPGLAANQETQYF. Full variable domain (rest looked up from reference TRBV9 and TRBJ2-5): DSGVTQTPKHLITATGQRVTLRCSPRSGDLSVYWYQQSLDQGLQFLIQYYNGEERAKGNILERFSAQQFPDLHSELNLSSLELGDSALYFCASSPGLAANQETQYFGPGTRLLVL.

V and J are TRBV7-9 and TRBJ2-5; D not certain. Gene TRBJ2-7 matches the end of the DNA better, so the J call may be wrong. The length of the CDR3 is 15 residues. From germline, CDR1 is SEHNR and CDR2 FQNEAQ (reference sequence). The CDR3 nucleotides read TGTGCCAGCAGCTCGGGTGTCTTGGGTTCCTACGAGCAGTACTTC. This gives the protein CASSSGVLGSYEQYF.

This clone was seen a single time. The V and J genes are TRBV6-5 and TRBJ1-2; D remains unclear. Per the germline V gene, CDR1 is MNHEY and CDR2 is SVGAGI. Trimming left V 5 bases short and J 8 bases short, with 18 bases between. CDR3 length: 14 amino acids. CDR3 residues: CASSLFPASQGYTF. CDR3 nucleotide sequence: TGTGCCAGCAGTCTCTTCCCAGCGTCTCAGGGCTACACCTTC.

The rearrangement links TRBV6-1 to TRBJ2-7; D gene unclear. The CDR3 has 13 residues. Trimming took off 5 bases at V and 3 bases at J, with 11 bases between the two ends. Germline assignment: CDR1 MNHNS and CDR2 SASEGT. In DNA, the CDR3 is TGTGCCAGCAGTTCCCGGAGTGGCTACGAGCAGTACGTC. Encoded protein: CASSSRSGYEQYV.

V usage is TRBV4-1 and J usage is TRBJ1-5; D not resolved. CDR3 size: 16 residues. CDR1 is MGHRA, CDR2 YSYEKL, per germline. Trimming stripped 1 base from V and 2 bases from J, with 12 bases between. The CDR3 DNA reads as TGCGCCAGCAGCCAAGCGTCAGGAGGTGGCAATCAGCCCCAGCATTTT. It translates to CASSQASGGGNQPQHF.

This chain joins TRBV28 and TRBJ2-7; no clear D. The germline V gene has CDR1 MDHEN and CDR2 SYDVKM. V was trimmed by 2 bases and J by 7 bases, leaving 6 bases between them. The CDR3 is 11 residues long. The CDR3 protein is CASSLGREQYF. The CDR3 DNA follows: TGTGCCAGCAGTTTAGGGCGAGAGCAGTACTTC.

CDR3 sequence (DNA): TGTGCCAGCAGCTTAACTAGCGGAGACTACAATGAGCAGTTCTTC. Its translation is CASSLTSGDYNEQFF. J is TRBJ2-1 and V is TRBV7-2; TRBD2 matches 8 bases. The germline CDR1 and CDR2 sequences are SGHTA and FQGNSA. The CDR3 contains 15 residues. The J segment lost 3 bases and the V segment lost 2 bases, leaving 3 bases of the junction unmatched.

This chain links TRBV7-6 with TRBJ2-2, with D maybe TRBD2 (6 bases). CDR1 SGHVS and CDR2 FNYEAQ come from the germline V gene. Between the trimmed V and J ends, which lost 1 base and 4 bases, there was a span of 16 bases. The CDR3 contains 17 residues. The CDR3 sequence is CASSLVTGRRGTGELFF. The CDR3 nucleotides read TGTGCCAGCAGCTTAGTGACCGGGAGAAGGGGCACCGGGGAGCTGTTTTTT.

A remark on this clone: Germline is not matched at one junction end, which may reflect a read error. The rearrangement links TRBV9 to TRBJ1-2; maybe TRBD1 (6 bases). The CDR3 runs to 13 residues. Germline CDR1 reads SGDLS; CDR2 reads YYNGEE. CDR3 sequence reads: CASTGGGNYGHTF. For the CDR3, the DNA is TGTGCCAGCACGGGAGGGGGGAACTATGGCCACACCTTC.

This chain uses TRBV7-9 with TRBJ1-5, with D possibly matching TRBD1 (6 bases). The CDR3 sequence is 16 residues long. Germline CDR1 and CDR2: SEHNR and FQNEAQ (reference sequence). The germline V and J ends were trimmed by 1 base and 5 bases, with 15 bases remaining between them. For the CDR3, the DNA is TGTGCCAGCAGCTTAGGCACCGGGACACCGGATCAGCCCCAGCATTTT. Its protein is CASSLGTGTPDQPQHF.

The chain joins TRBV29-1 to TRBJ1-1, with D unresolved. V was shortened by 5 bases and J by 3 bases, with 10 bases between the two germline ends. The CDR3 consists of 12 residues. Germline V gives CDR1 SQVTM, CDR2 ANQGSEA. The CDR3 loop reads CSVYERDTEAFF. CDR3 nucleotide sequence: TGCAGCGTTTATGAACGGGACACTGAAGCTTTCTTT.

The chain combines TRBV6-1 with TRBJ2-7, with 9 bases fitting TRBD1. CDR1 is MNHNS, CDR2 SASEGT, per germline. This CDR3 is built from 14 residues. V shed 6 bases and J 2 bases; nucleotides not matched to a gene: 5. The CDR3 DNA follows: TGTGCCAGCAGAGGGACAGGGAAGACCTACGAGCAGTACGTC. Its translation: CASRGTGKTYEQYV.

The CDR3 bases are TGTGCCAGTAGTATAGATGGGGGGTTCGCCAATCAGCCCCAGCATTTT. Protein product: CASSIDGGFANQPQHF. The chain joins TRBV19 to TRBJ1-5; maybe TRBD1 (5 bases). Germline CDR1 is LNHDA and CDR2 is SQIVND (reference sequence). V was trimmed by 0 bases and J by 3 bases, leaving 12 bases between them. This CDR3 is built from 16 residues.

J is TRBJ2-7 and V is TRBV2; 8 bases fit TRBD2. Germline V CDR1 and CDR2: SNHLY, FYNNEI. V was clipped by 3 bases and J by 6 bases; unmatched bases: 7. There are 14 residues in the CDR3. CDR3 sequence: CASSEQRELSEQYF. In DNA, the CDR3 is TGTGCCAGCAGTGAGCAGCGGGAGCTGAGCGAGCAGTACTTC.

The rearrangement joins TRBV7-9 to TRBJ2-7; 12 bases are a match to TRBD2. Germline loops: CDR1 SEHNR, CDR2 FQNEAQ (reference sequence). This CDR3 region has 17 residues. J gave up 4 bases and V 4 bases, and 11 bases lay outside the gene matches. As DNA, the CDR3 is TGTGCCAGCAGCTCCTCTTGGACTAGCGGGACAATATACGAGCAGTACTTC. It translates to CASSSSWTSGTIYEQYF.

The V gene is TRBV30, the J gene TRBJ1-1; D is ambiguous. Per germline, CDR1 GTSNPN and CDR2 SVGIG (reference sequence). The CDR3 consists of 16 residues. The V and J ends lost 0 bases and 1 base respectively, with 15 bases between them. CDR3 in DNA: TGTGCCTGGAGTGTACCCGTAATCTACCCGAACACTGAAGCTTTCTTT. Its protein product is CAWSVPVIYPNTEAFF.

The V call is TRBV4-2, the J call TRBJ2-1, with D possibly being TRBD2 (5 bases). The V gene lost 0 bases and the J gene lost 3 bases, with 9 bases spanning the gap. Germline lookup yields CDR1 LGHNA and CDR2 YNFKEQ. The CDR3 has 15 amino acids. The CDR3 protein is CASSQEHSGYNEQFF. The CDR3 DNA reads TGTGCCAGCAGCCAAGAGCACAGCGGCTACAATGAGCAGTTCTTC.

This chain connects TRBV5-1 to TRBJ2-1; weak D call: TRBD2 (6 bases). Looked up from germline, CDR1 is SGHRS and CDR2 is YFSETQ. This CDR3 has 15 amino acids. Trimming stripped 4 bases from V and 0 bases from J, with 11 bases between. The CDR3 here is CASSMDGSSYNEQFF. In nucleotides, the CDR3 is TGCGCCAGCAGCATGGACGGGAGCTCCTACAATGAGCAGTTCTTC.

J is TRBJ1-2 and V is TRBV6-5; maybe TRBD1 (6 bases). CDR1 and CDR2 from the germline V gene are MNHEY and SVGAGI. The CDR3 has 14 amino acids. The V gene lost 0 bases and the J gene lost 6 bases, with 11 bases spanning the gap. The CDR3, as DNA: TGTGCCAGCAGTTACTCGTCAGGGGCGAATGGCTACACCTTC. Amino acids: CASSYSSGANGYTF.